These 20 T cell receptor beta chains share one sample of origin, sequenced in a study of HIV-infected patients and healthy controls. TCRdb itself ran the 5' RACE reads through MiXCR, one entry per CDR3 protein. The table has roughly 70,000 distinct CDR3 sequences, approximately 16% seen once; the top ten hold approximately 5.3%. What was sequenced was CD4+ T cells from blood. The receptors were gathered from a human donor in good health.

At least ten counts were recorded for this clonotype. In nucleotides, the CDR3 is TGCGCCAGCAGCTTCGGACTAGCGAGCTACAATGAGCAGTTCTTC. Amino acids: CASSFGLASYNEQFF. The genes are TRBV5-1 and TRBJ2-1, with 9 nucleotides matching TRBD2. From germline, CDR1 is SGHRS and CDR2 YFSETQ. The ends lost 2 bases at V and 3 bases at J; junction bases unmatched: 3. The CDR3 runs to 15 residues.

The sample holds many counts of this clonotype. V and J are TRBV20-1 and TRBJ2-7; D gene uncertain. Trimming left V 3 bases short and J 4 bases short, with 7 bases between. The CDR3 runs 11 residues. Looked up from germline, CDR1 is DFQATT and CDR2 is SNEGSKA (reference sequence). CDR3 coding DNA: TGCAGTGCTAGGAACTCGTACGAGCAGTACTTC. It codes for CSARNSYEQYF.

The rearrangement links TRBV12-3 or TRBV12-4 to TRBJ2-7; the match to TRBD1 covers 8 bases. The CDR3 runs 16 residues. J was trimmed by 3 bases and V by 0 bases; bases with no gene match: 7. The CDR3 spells CASSLANDRGVYEQYF. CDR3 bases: TGTGCCAGCAGTTTAGCCAACGACAGGGGCGTCTACGAGCAGTACTTC.

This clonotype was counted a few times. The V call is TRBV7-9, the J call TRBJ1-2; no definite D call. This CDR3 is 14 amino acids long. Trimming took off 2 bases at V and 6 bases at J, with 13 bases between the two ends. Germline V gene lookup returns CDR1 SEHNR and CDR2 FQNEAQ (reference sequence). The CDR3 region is CASSLLHGRDGYTF. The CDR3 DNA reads TGTGCCAGCAGCTTACTCCACGGTCGAGATGGCTACACCTTC.

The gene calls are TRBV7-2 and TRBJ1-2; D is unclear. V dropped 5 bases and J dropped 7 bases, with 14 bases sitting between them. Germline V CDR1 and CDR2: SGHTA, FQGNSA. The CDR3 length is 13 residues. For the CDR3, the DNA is TGTGCCAGCAGCGAAAGGAGTGGCTTTGGCTACACCTTC. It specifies CASSERSGFGYTF.

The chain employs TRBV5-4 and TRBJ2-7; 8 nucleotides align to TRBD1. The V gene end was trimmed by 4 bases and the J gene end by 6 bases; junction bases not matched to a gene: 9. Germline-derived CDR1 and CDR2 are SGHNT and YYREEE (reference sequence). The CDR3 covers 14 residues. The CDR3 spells CASSLDRAGVEQYF. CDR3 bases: TGTGCCAGCAGCCTGGACAGGGCAGGGGTCGAGCAGTACTTC.

CDR3 protein: CASSPGLAGGLHNEQFF. The CDR3 DNA reads as TGTGCCAGCAGCCCAGGACTAGCGGGAGGGCTACACAATGAGCAGTTCTTC. The chain joins TRBV7-3 to TRBJ2-1; 15 bases align to TRBD2. The CDR3 has 17 amino acids. V shed 5 bases, J shed 5 bases, and the junction held 7 bases outside the gene matches. CDR1 and CDR2 from the germline V gene are SGHTA and FQGTGA.

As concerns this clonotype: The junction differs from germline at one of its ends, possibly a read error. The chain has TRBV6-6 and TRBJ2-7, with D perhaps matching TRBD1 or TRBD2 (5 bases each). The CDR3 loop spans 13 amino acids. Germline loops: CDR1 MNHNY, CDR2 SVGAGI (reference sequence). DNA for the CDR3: TGTGCCAGCTTTGGGGCCAGTGACTACGAGCAGTGCTTC. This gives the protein CASFGASDYEQCF.

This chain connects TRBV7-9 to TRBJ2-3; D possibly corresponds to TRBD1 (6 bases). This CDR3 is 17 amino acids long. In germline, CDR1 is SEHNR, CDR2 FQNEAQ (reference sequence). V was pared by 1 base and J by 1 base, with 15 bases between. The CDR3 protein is CASSLVLTGPGTDTQYF. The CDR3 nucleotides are TGTGCCAGCAGCTTAGTCTTAACAGGGCCCGGCACAGATACGCAGTATTTT.

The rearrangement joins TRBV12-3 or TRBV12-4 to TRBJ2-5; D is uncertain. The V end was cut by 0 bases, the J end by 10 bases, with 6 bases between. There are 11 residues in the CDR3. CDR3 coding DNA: TGTGCCAGCAGTTTAGCGCAAGTCCAGTACTTC. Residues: CASSLAQVQYF.

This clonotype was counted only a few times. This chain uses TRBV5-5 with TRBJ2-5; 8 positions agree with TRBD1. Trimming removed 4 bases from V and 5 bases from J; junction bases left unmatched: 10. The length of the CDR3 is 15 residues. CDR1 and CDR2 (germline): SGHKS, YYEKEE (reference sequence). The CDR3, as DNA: TGTGCCAGCAGCCCTAGACAGGGGTCGATTGAGACCCAGTACTTC. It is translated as CASSPRQGSIETQYF.

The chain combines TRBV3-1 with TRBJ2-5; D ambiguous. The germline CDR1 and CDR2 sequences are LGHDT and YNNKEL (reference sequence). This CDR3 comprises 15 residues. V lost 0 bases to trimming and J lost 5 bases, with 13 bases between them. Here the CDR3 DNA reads TGTGCCAGCAGCCAAGAATGGCACACTGGGGAGACCCAGTACTTC. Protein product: CASSQEWHTGETQYF.

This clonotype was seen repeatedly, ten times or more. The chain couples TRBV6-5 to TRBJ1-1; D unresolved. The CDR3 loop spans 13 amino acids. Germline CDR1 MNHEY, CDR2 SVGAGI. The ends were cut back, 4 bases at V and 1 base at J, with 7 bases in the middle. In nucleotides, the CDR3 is TGTGCCAGCAGTTCCACAGCGAACACTGAAGCTTTCTTT. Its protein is CASSSTANTEAFF.

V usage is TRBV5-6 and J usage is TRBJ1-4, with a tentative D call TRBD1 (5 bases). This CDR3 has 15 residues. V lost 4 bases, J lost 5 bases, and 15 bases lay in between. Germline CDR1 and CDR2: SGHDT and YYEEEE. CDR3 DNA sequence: TGTGCCAGCAGCGTAAGGGACTGGCAGAATGAAAAACTGTTTTTT. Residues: CASSVRDWQNEKLFF.

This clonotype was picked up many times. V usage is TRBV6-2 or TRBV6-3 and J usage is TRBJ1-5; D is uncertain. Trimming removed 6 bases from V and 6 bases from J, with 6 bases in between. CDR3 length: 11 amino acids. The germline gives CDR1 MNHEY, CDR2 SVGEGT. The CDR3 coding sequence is TGTGCCAGCAGGACACTTCAGCCCCAGCATTTT. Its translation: CASRTLQPQHF.

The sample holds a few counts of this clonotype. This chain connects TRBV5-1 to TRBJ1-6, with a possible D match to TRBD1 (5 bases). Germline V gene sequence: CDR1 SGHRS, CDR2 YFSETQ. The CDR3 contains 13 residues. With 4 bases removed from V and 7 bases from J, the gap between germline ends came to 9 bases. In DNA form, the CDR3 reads TGCGCCAGCAGCACAGGACGGAATTCACCCCTCCACTTT. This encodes CASSTGRNSPLHF.

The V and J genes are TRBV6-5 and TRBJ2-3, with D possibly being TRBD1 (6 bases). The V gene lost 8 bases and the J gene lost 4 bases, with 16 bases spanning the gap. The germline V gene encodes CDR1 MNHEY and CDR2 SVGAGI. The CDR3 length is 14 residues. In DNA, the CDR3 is TGTGCCAGCCGGAAGGGGGTGTCTCCAGATACGCAGTATTTT. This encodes CASRKGVSPDTQYF.

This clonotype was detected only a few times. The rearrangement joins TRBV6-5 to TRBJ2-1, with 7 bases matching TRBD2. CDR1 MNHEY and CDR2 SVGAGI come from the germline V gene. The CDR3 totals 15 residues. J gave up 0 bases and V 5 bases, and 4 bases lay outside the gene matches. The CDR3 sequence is CASSARTSSYNEQFF. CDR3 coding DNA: TGTGCCAGCAGTGCCCGGACTAGCTCCTACAATGAGCAGTTCTTC.

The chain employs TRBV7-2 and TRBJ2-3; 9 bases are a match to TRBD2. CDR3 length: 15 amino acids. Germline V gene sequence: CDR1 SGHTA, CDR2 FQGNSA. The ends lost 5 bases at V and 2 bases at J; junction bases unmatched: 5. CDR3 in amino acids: CASSKSGRTTDTQYF. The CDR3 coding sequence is TGTGCCAGCAGCAAGAGCGGGAGGACCACAGATACGCAGTATTTT.

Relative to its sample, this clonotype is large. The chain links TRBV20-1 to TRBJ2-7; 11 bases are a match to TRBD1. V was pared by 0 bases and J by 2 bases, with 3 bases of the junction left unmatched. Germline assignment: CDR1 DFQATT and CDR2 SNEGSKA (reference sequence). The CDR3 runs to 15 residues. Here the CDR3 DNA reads TGCAGTGCTAGAGACCGGGACAGGGGGACCTACGAGCAGTACTTC. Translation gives CSARDRDRGTYEQYF.